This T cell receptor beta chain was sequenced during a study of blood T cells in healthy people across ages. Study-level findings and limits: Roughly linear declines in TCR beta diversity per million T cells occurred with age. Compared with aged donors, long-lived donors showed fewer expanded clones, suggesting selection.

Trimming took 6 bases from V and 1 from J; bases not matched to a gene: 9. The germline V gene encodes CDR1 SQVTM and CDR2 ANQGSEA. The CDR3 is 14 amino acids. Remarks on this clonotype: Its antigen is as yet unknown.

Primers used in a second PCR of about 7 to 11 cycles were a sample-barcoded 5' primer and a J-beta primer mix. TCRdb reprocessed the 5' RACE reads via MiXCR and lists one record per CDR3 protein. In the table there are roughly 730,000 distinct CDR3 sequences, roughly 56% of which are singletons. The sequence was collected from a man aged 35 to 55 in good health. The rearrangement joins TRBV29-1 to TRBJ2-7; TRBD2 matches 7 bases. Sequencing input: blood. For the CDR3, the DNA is TGCAGCGTGGCGAAGATGGGGGGGTCCTACGAGCAGTACTTC. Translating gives CSVAKMGGSYEQYF.